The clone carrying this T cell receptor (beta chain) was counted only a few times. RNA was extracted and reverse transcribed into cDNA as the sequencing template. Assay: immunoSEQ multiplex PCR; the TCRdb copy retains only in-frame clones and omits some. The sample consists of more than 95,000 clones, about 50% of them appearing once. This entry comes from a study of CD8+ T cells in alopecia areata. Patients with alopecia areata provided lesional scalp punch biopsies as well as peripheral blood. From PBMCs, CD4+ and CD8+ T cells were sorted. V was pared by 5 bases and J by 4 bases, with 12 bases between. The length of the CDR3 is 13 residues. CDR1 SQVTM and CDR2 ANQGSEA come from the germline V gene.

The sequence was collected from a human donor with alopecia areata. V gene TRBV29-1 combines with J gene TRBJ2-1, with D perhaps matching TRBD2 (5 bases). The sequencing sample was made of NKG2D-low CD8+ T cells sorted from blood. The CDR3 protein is CSVSLTGYNEQFF. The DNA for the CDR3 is TGCAGCGTTAGTCTCACGGGATACAATGAGCAGTTCTTC.